This passage covers 9 T cell receptor beta chains from one sample sequenced in a study of blood T cell repertoires in COVID-19. Profiled with immunoSEQ multiplex PCR; TCRdb holds only in-frame clones, not every one. The table lists tens of thousands of clones, around 80% of them singletons. The sequenced sample consisted of peripheral blood. The receptors derive from a woman between 55 and 75 years old with acute or convalescent COVID-19.

The V gene is TRBV18, the J gene TRBJ1-1, with no clear D. Germline loops: CDR1 KGHSH, CDR2 LQKENI. CDR3 length: 15 amino acids. Trimming left V 0 bases short and J 3 bases short, with 11 bases between. CDR3 bases: TGTGCCAGCTCACCACCGGCTAGCGGGTACACTGAAGCTTTCTTT. Amino acids: CASSPPASGYTEAFF.

V and J are TRBV27 and TRBJ2-1; 13 bases match TRBD2. The CDR3 spans 18 residues. CDR1 and CDR2 (germline): MNHEY, SMNVEV (reference sequence). Trimming at V came to 6 bases and at J to 2 bases, leaving 10 bases not matched to a gene. DNA for the CDR3: TGTGCCAGCAGCCGCGGACTAGCGGGGGTGGGTACCTACAATGAGCAGTTCTTC. Translated, it gives CASSRGLAGVGTYNEQFF.

The count of this clone is one. CDR3 nucleotides: TGCGCCAGCAGCTTGGTGGAGGGGGCAATAGAAGCTTTCTTT. Protein: CASSLVEGAIEAFF. V and J are TRBV5-1 and TRBJ1-1, with 7 bases lining up with TRBD1. The CDR3 has 14 amino acids. Losses at the gene ends were 0 bases for V and 8 bases for J; bases not matched to a gene: 7. Germline assignment: CDR1 SGHRS and CDR2 YFSETQ.

The V call is TRBV7-8, the J call TRBJ1-1; possibly TRBD1 for D (6 bases). The CDR3 runs to 15 residues. The V gene's germline CDR1 is SGHVS and CDR2 FQNEAQ. The V end lost 3 bases, the J end lost 3 bases, and 14 bases lay between the germline ends. CDR3 coding DNA: TGTGCCAGCAGCTTTGATGGGCAGGGGTACACTGAAGCTTTCTTT. Protein product: CASSFDGQGYTEAFF.

The chain links TRBV6-1 to TRBJ2-3; TRBD2 matches at 12 bases. The trim removed 4 bases at V and 6 bases at J, leaving 8 bases unmatched. The CDR3 length is 16 residues. Germline V gene lookup returns CDR1 MNHNS and CDR2 SASEGT. CDR3: CASSVGWLAGGDTQYF. As DNA, the CDR3 is TGTGCCAGCAGTGTAGGCTGGCTAGCGGGGGGGGATACGCAGTATTTT.

V usage is TRBV9 and J usage is TRBJ1-3; no definite D call. Trimming took 2 bases from V and 2 from J, leaving 8 bases between them. The CDR3 has 14 amino acids. Germline CDR1 reads SGDLS; CDR2 reads YYNGEE. As DNA, the CDR3 is TGTGCCAGCAGCGTCCTCCCGGCTGGAAACACCATATATTTT. Translation: CASSVLPAGNTIYF.

This clone was detected once. V gene TRBV4-2 combines with J gene TRBJ1-2, with D tentatively TRBD1 (5 bases). Per the germline V gene, CDR1 is LGHNA and CDR2 is YNFKEQ. The CDR3 consists of 15 residues. Deletions cut 0 bases from V and 3 bases from J, with 11 bases between. The CDR3 region is CASSQDAGFDYGYTF. CDR3 in DNA: TGTGCCAGCAGCCAAGATGCAGGGTTTGACTATGGCTACACCTTC.

The chain uses TRBV9 and TRBJ1-5, with 8 positions matching TRBD1. Germline V gene sequence: CDR1 SGDLS, CDR2 YYNGEE. There are 15 residues in the CDR3. The V and J ends lost 4 bases and 4 bases, in that order; junction bases with no gene match: 7. The CDR3 spells CASSPSDRANQPQHF. In DNA, the CDR3 is TGTGCCAGCAGCCCATCGGACAGGGCTAATCAGCCCCAGCATTTT.

The chain has TRBV18 and TRBJ2-3, with D possibly being TRBD2 (6 bases). Trimming cost V 2 bases and J 1 base, with 13 bases left between them. Per the germline V gene, CDR1 is KGHSH and CDR2 is LQKENI. This CDR3 spans 16 amino acids. DNA for the CDR3: TGTGCCAGCTCACCAGCCATGGGCGGGGGCACAGATACGCAGTATTTT. It codes for CASSPAMGGGTDTQYF. The full variable domain, with the rest looked up from reference TRBV18 and TRBJ2-3, is NAGVMQNPRHLVRRRGQEARLRCSPMKGHSHVYWYRQLPEEGLKFMVYLQKENIIDESGMPKERFSAEFPKEGPSILRIQQVVRGDSAAYFCASSPAMGGGTDTQYFGPGTRLTVL.